The clone carrying this T cell receptor (beta chain) was recorded many times. The sample is drawn from a study of regulatory T cells in long-lasting Graves disease. CDR1 is SGHTA, CDR2 FQGNSA, per germline. The CDR3 has 14 residues. Trimming shortened V by 5 bases and J by 4 bases, and 14 bases separated the two germline ends. This sample's time point: persistent/refractory GD, antithyroid drugs over 5 years with positive TRAb. PBMC-extracted RNA yielded the TCR library. Arm-PCR of CDR3 regions and iRepertoire HTBI primers were the basis on which TCR beta libraries were built. One entry per CDR3 protein, called by TCRdb with MiXCR from the multiplex PCR reads. The sample includes approximately 400,000 distinct CDR3 sequences, 23% of them seen just once.

The TCR originated in a female donor with Graves disease. The input for sequencing was peripheral blood mononuclear cells (PBMCs), taken when the disease was refractory, from a patient treated with antithyroid drugs. The chain employs TRBV7-2 and TRBJ2-5; a possible D gene is TRBD1 (7 bases). The CDR3 reads CASSSTGDLETQYF. The CDR3, as DNA: TGTGCCAGCAGCAGCACAGGGGACTTAGAGACCCAGTACTTC. Variable domain in full (rest from reference TRBV7-2 and TRBJ2-5): GAGVSQSPSNKVTEKGKDVELRCDPISGHTALYWYRQSLGQGLEFLIYFQGNSAPDKSGLPSDRFSAERTGGSVSTLTIQRTQQEDSAVYLCASSSTGDLETQYFGPGTRLLVL.